These 10 T cell receptor beta chains share one sample of origin, sequenced in a study of OX40 agonist ivuxolimab in advanced cancers. The assay was immunoSEQ multiplex PCR, and TCRdb's table has in-frame clones only and misses some. The sample has about 55,000 clones, approximately 80% seen once. The input for sequencing was CD4+ or CD8+ T cells sorted from blood, taken in a trial of the OX40 agonist ivuxolimab. The receptor source for this set is an adult with an advanced solid tumor such as melanoma, head and neck, liver or kidney cancer.

V gene TRBV5-4 combines with J gene TRBJ1-1, with 7 bases aligning to TRBD1. The CDR3 spans 13 residues. The germline CDR1 and CDR2 sequences are SGHNT and YYREEE (reference sequence). V gave up 10 bases and J gave up 1 base; unmatched junction bases: 7. CDR3 nucleotide sequence: TGTGCCGGGCAAGGGGGCCAGAACACTGAAGCTTTCTTT. Protein sequence: CAGQGGQNTEAFF.

This clone was observed a single time. V and J are TRBV6-6 and TRBJ2-1; D not certain. Trimming shortened V by 2 bases and J by 0 bases, and 8 bases separated the two germline ends. Germline V lookup: CDR1 MNHNY, CDR2 SVGAGI (reference sequence). The CDR3 is 15 residues long. The chain's CDR3 is CASSYAPSSYNEQFF. CDR3 DNA: TGTGCCAGCAGTTACGCGCCCAGCTCCTACAATGAGCAGTTCTTC.

This chain links TRBV19 with TRBJ1-2, with D unclear. Deletions cut 3 bases from V and 3 bases from J, with 14 bases between. From germline, CDR1 is LNHDA and CDR2 SQIVND (reference sequence). This CDR3 spans 15 amino acids. This chain's CDR3 is CASSIFVEGYYGYTF. The CDR3 DNA reads TGTGCCAGTAGTATTTTTGTCGAGGGATACTATGGCTACACCTTC.

This chain uses TRBV28 with TRBJ2-7, with D uncertain. Germline V gene data show CDR1 as MDHEN and CDR2 as SYDVKM. Between the trimmed V and J ends, which lost 7 bases and 0 bases, there was a span of 10 bases. This CDR3 region has 13 residues. CDR3 in amino acids: CASMPGPSYEQYF. The CDR3 DNA is TGTGCCAGCATGCCCGGGCCCTCCTACGAGCAGTACTTC.

This clone has just one count. The chain joins TRBV5-5 to TRBJ2-7; D possibly uses TRBD1 or TRBD2 (7 bases each). The CDR3 covers 15 residues. Germline assignment: CDR1 SGHKS and CDR2 YYEKEE (reference sequence). Deletions cut 5 bases from V and 5 bases from J, with 20 bases between. The CDR3 DNA is TGTGCCAGCAGGCCTCCAGGGGGGGCTTTCCACGAGCAGTACTTC. It yields the protein CASRPPGGAFHEQYF.

The chain employs TRBV11-2 and TRBJ2-4; either TRBD1 or TRBD2 may fit D (6 bases each). Germline CDR1 and CDR2: SGHAT and FQNNGV. The CDR3 is 15 amino acids. V lost 5 bases and J 3 bases, leaving 14 bases between the germline ends. The CDR3 DNA reads as TGTGCCAGCAGCATTGGGGGGCAGGGCAAAAACATTCAGTACTTC. Protein sequence: CASSIGGQGKNIQYF.

The chain links TRBV19 to TRBJ1-2; D is possibly TRBD1 (5 bases). V lost 3 bases and J 5 bases, leaving 13 bases between the germline ends. Germline V CDR1 and CDR2: LNHDA, SQIVND (reference sequence). CDR3 length: 14 residues. The CDR3 sequence is CASSIGGTAYGYTF. DNA of the CDR3: TGTGCCAGTAGTATTGGCGGGACGGCTTATGGCTACACCTTC.

In this sample, this clone turned up a few times. The V call is TRBV6-5, the J call TRBJ2-5; 7 nucleotides match TRBD2. Trimming at V came to 7 bases and at J to 4 bases, leaving 6 bases not matched to a gene. Germline V CDR1 and CDR2: MNHEY, SVGAGI. The CDR3 has 13 amino acids. CDR3: CASTPPGGETQYF. The CDR3 DNA reads TGTGCCAGCACCCCACCGGGGGGAGAGACCCAGTACTTC.

V usage is TRBV6-1 and J usage is TRBJ2-2; TRBD2 is a possible D gene (6 bases). The CDR3 contains 14 residues. The V gene lost 8 bases and the J gene lost 0 bases, with 10 bases spanning the gap. Germline loops: CDR1 MNHNS, CDR2 SASEGT. CDR3 residues: CASVASANTGELFF. For the CDR3, the DNA is TGTGCCAGCGTTGCTAGCGCGAACACCGGGGAGCTGTTTTTT.

The chain links TRBV7-2 to TRBJ2-1; D unresolved. Germline V gives CDR1 SGHTA, CDR2 FQGNSA. This CDR3 has 15 amino acids. The V end lost 0 bases, the J end lost 0 bases, and 6 bases lay between the germline ends. In nucleotides, the CDR3 is TGTGCCAGCAGCTTAGCGACCAGCTCCTACAATGAGCAGTTCTTC. Translation: CASSLATSSYNEQFF.